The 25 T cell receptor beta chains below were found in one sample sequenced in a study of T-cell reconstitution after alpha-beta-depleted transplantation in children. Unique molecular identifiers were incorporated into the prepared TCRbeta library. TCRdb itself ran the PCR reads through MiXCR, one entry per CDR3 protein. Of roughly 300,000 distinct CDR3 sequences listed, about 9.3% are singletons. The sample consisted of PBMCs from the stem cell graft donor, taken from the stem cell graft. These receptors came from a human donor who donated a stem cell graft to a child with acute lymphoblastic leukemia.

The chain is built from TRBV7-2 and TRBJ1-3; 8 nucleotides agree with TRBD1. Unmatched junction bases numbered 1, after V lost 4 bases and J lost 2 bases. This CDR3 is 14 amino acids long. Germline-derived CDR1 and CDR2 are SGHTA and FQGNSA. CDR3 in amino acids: CASSWTGTGNTIYF. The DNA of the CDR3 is TGTGCCAGCAGCTGGACAGGGACTGGAAACACCATATATTTT.

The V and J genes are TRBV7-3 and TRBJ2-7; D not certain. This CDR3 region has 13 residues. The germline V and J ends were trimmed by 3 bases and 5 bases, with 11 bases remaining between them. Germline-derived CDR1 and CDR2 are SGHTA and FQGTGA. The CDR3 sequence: CASSFTVSDEQYF. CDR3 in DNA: TGTGCCAGCAGCTTCACAGTTTCCGACGAGCAGTACTTC.

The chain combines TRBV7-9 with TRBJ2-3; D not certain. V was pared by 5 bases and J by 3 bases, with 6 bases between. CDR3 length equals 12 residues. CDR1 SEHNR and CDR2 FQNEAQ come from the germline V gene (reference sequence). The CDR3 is CASSLHTDTQYF. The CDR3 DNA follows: TGTGCCAGCAGCCTCCATACAGATACGCAGTATTTT.

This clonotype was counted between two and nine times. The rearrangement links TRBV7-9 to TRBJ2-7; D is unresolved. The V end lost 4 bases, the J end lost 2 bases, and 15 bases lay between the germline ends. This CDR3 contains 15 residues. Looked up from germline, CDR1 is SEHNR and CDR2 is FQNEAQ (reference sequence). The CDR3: CASSSTRSQAYEQYF. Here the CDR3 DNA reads TGTGCCAGCAGCTCAACCCGTTCCCAAGCCTACGAGCAGTACTTC. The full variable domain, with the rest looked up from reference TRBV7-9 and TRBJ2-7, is DTGVSQNPRHKITKRGQNVTFRCDPISEHNRLYWYRQTLGQGPEFLTYFQNEAQLEKSRLLSDRFSAERPKGSFSTLEIQRTEQGDSAMYLCASSSTRSQAYEQYFGPGTRLTVT.

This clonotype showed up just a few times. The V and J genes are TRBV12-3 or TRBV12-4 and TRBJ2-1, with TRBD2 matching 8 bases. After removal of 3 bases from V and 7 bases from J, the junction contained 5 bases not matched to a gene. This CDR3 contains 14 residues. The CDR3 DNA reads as TGTGCCAGCAGTTTTTCGGGGGGGAATAATGAGCAGTTCTTC. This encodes CASSFSGGNNEQFF.

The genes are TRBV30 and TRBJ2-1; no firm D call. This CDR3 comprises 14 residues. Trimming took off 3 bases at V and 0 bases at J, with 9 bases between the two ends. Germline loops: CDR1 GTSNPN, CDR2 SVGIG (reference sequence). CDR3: CAWRPRSSYNEQFF. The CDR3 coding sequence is TGTGCCTGGAGGCCGCGGAGCTCCTACAATGAGCAGTTCTTC.

This chain's CDR3 is CASSHSRGLGSPLHF. In DNA, the CDR3 is TGTGCCAGCAGCCATTCAAGAGGGCTGGGTTCACCCCTCCACTTT. The V gene is TRBV14, the J gene TRBJ1-6; D is unresolved. The CDR3 runs to 15 residues. The V and J ends lost 3 bases and 9 bases respectively, with 15 bases between them. Germline V lookup: CDR1 SGHDN, CDR2 FVKESK.

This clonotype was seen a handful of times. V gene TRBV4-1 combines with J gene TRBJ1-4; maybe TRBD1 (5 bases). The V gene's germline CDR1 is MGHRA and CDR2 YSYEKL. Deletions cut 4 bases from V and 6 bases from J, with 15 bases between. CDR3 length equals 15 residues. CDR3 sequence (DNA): TGCGCCAGCAGCCTGAGGGATAGGGGAGATGAAAAACTGTTTTTT. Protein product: CASSLRDRGDEKLFF.

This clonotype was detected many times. The DNA for the CDR3 is TGTGCCATCAGTGACCCGAGATCCTACGAGCAGTACTTC. As protein: CAISDPRSYEQYF. The chain combines TRBV10-3 with TRBJ2-7; D gene uncertain. The V end was cut by 3 bases, the J end by 1 base, with 7 bases between. From germline, CDR1 is ENHRY and CDR2 SYGVKD. This CDR3 contains 13 residues.

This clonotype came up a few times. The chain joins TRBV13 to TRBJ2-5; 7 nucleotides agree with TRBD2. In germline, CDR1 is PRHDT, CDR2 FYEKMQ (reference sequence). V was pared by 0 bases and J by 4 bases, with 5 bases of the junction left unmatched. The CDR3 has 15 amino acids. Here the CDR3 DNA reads TGTGCCAGCAGCTTAGGCCGACTAGCTGGAGAGACCCAGTACTTC. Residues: CASSLGRLAGETQYF.

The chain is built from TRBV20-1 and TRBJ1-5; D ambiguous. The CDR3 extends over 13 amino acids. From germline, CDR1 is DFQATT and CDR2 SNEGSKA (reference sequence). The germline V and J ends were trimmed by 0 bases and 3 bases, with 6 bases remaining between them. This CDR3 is CSARDRFNQPQHF. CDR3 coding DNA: TGCAGTGCTAGAGACCGCTTCAATCAGCCCCAGCATTTT.

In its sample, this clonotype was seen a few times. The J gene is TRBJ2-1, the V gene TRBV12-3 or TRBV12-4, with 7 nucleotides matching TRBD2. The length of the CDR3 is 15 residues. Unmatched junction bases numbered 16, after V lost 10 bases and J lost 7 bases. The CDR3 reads CATLYSGWGRNEQFF. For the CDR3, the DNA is TGTGCCACCCTTTATAGCGGGTGGGGTCGGAATGAGCAGTTCTTC.

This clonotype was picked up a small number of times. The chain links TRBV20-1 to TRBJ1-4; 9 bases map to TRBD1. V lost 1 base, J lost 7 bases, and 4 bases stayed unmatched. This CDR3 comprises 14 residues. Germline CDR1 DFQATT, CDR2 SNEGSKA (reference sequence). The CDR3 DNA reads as TGCAGTGCTAGAGGCGACAGGGGGGGTGAAAAACTGTTTTTT. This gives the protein CSARGDRGGEKLFF.

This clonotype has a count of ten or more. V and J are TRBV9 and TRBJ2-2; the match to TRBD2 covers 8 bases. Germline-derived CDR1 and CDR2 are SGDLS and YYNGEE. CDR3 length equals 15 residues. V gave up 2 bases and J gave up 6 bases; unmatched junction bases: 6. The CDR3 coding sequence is TGTGCCAGCAGCGTTCGGGGGGGAGCGTCCGGGGAGCTGTTTTTT. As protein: CASSVRGGASGELFF.

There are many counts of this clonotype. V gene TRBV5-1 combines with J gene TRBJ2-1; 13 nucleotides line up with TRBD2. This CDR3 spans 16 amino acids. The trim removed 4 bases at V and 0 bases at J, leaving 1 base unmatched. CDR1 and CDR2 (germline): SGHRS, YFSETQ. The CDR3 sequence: CASSRTSGSSYNEQFF. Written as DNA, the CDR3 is TGCGCCAGCAGCCGGACTAGCGGGAGCTCCTACAATGAGCAGTTCTTC. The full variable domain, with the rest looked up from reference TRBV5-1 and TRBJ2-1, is KAGVTQTPRYLIKTRGQQVTLSCSPISGHRSVSWYQQTPGQGLQFLFEYFSETQRNKGNFPGRFSGRQFSNSRSEMNVSTLELGDSALYLCASSRTSGSSYNEQFFGPGTRLTVL.

The CDR3 coding sequence is TGTGCCAGCAGCCAGACGGATTTCTACGAGCAGTACTTC. Its protein product is CASSQTDFYEQYF. The chain links TRBV2 to TRBJ2-7; D ambiguous. Trimming took 6 bases from V and 3 from J, leaving 12 bases between them. The CDR3 sequence is 13 residues long. CDR1 is SNHLY and CDR2 is FYNNEI in the germline V gene.

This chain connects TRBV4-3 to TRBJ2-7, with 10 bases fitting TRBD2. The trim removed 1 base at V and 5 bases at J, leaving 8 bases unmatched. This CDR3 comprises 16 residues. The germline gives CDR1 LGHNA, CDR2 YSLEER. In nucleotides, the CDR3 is TGCGCCAGCAGCCAAGGAGCTCTAGCGGGAGTGGACGAGCAGTACTTC. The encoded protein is CASSQGALAGVDEQYF.

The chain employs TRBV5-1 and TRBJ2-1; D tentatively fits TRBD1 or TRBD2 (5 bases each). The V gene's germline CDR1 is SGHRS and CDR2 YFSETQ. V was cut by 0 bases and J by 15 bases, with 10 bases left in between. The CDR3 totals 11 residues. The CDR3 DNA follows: TGCGCCAGCAGCTTGGTGGGACCCCCGTTCTTC. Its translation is CASSLVGPPFF.

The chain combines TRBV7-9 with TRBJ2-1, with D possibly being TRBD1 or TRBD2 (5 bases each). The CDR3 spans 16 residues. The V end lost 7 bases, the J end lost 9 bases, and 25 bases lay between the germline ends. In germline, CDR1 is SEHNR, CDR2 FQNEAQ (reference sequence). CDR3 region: CASNDRDPLEGREQFF. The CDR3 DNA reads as TGTGCCAGCAATGACCGGGACCCCCTCGAAGGTCGTGAGCAGTTCTTC.

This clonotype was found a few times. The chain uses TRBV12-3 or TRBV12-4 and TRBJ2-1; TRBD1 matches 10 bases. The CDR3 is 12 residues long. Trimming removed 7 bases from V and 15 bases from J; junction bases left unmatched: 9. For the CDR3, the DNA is TGTGCCAGCAAGATTCTGGGGGACAGGGGGTTCTTC. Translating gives CASKILGDRGFF.

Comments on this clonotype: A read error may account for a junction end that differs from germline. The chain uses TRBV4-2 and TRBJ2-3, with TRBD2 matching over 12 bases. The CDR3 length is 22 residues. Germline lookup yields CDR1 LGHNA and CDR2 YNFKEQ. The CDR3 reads CASSQGSPTSGRWFGSTDTQYF. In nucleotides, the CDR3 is TGTGCCAGCAGTCAAGGGTCCCCAACTAGCGGGAGGTGGTTCGGGAGCACAGATACGCAGTATTTT.

This chain's CDR3 is CASSDDTGELFF. As DNA, the CDR3 is TGTGCCAGCAGCGACGATACCGGGGAGCTGTTTTTT. The V gene is TRBV2, the J gene TRBJ2-2; D unresolved. V lost 6 bases and J lost 5, with 7 bases in between. This CDR3 has 12 residues. The germline V gene encodes CDR1 SNHLY and CDR2 FYNNEI.

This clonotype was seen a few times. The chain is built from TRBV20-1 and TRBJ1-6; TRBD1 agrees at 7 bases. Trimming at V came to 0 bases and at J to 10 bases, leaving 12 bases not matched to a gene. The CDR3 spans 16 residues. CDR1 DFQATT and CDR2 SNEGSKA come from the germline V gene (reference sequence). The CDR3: CSARDYWQGGESPLHF. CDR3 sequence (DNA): TGCAGTGCTAGAGATTACTGGCAGGGGGGTGAATCACCCCTCCACTTT.

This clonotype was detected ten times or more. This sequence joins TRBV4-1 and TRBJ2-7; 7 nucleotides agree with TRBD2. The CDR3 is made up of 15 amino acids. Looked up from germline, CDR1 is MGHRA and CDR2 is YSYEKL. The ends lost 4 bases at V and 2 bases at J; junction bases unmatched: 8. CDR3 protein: CASSLGTGGPYEQYF. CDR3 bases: TGCGCCAGCAGCCTAGGGACGGGGGGACCCTACGAGCAGTACTTC.

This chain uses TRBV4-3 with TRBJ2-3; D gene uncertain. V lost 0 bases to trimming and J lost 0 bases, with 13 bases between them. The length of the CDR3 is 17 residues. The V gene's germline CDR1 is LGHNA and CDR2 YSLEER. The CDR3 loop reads CASSQDWAGGSTDTQYF. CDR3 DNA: TGCGCCAGCAGCCAAGATTGGGCAGGTGGGAGCACAGATACGCAGTATTTT.